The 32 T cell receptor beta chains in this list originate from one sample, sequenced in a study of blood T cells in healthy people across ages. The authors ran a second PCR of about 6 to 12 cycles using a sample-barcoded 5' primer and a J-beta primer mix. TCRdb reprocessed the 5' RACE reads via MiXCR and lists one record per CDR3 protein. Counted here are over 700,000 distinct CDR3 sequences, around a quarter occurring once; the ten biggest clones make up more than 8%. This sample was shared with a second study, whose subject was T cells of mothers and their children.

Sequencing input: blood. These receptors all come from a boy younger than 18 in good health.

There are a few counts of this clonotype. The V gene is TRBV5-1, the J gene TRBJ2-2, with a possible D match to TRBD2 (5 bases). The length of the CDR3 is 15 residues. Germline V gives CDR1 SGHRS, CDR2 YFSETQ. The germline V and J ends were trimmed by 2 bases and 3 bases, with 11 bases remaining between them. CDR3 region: CASSLERADTGELFF. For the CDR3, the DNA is TGCGCCAGCAGCTTAGAGAGGGCGGACACCGGGGAGCTGTTTTTT.

CDR3 sequence: CASSSNLGGDTQYF. DNA of the CDR3: TGCGCCAGCAGCTCCAACCTGGGTGGAGATACGCAGTATTTT. The V gene is TRBV5-1, the J gene TRBJ2-3; D unresolved. V gave up 3 bases and J gave up 5 bases, with 13 bases separating them. This CDR3 has 14 amino acids. Per the germline V gene, CDR1 is SGHRS and CDR2 is YFSETQ. The complete variable domain, with remaining parts taken from reference TRBV5-1 and TRBJ2-3, reads KAGVTQTPRYLIKTRGQQVTLSCSPISGHRSVSWYQQTPGQGLQFLFEYFSETQRNKGNFPGRFSGRQFSNSRSEMNVSTLELGDSALYLCASSSNLGGDTQYFGPGTRLTVL.

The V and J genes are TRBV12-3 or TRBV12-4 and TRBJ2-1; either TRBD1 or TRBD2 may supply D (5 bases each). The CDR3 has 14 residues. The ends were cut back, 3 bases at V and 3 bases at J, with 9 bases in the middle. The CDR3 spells CASSFEGFYNEQFF. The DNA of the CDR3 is TGTGCCAGCAGTTTCGAGGGGTTCTACAATGAGCAGTTCTTC.

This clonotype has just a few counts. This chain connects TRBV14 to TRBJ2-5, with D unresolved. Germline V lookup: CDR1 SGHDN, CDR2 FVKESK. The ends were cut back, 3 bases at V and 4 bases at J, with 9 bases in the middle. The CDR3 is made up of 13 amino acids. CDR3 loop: CASSQGSRETQYF. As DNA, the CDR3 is TGTGCCAGCAGCCAGGGGTCCAGAGAGACCCAGTACTTC.

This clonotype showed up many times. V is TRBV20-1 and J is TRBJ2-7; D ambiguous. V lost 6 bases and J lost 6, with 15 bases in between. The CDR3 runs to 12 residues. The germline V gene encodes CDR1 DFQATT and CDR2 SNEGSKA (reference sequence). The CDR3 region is CSARDSGPEQYF. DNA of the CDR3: TGCAGTGCAAGGGATAGTGGGCCCGAGCAGTACTTC.

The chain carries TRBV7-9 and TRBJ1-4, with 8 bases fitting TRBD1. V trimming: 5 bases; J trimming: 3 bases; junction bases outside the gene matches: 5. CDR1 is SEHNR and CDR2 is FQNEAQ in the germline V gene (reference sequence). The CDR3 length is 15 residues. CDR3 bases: TGTGCCAGCAGCCACCAGGGGGCTTCTAATGAAAAACTGTTTTTT. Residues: CASSHQGASNEKLFF.

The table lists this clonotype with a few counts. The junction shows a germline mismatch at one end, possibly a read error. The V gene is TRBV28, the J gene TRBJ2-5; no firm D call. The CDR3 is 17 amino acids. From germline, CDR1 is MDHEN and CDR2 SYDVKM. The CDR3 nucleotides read TGTGCCAGCAGCACAAACGCCGGTGCCAGCCCTCAAGAGACCCGGTACTTC. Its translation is CASSTNAGASPQETRYF.

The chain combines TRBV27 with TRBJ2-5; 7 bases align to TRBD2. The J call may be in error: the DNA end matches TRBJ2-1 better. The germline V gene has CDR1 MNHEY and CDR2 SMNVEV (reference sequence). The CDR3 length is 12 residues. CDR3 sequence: CASTTSSNEQFF. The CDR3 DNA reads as TGTGCCAGCACGACTAGCTCTAATGAGCAGTTCTTC.

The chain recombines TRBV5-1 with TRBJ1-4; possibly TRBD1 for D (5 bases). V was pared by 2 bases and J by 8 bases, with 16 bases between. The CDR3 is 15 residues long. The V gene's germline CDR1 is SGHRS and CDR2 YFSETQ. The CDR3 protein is CASSFTGPLGEKLFF. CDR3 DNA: TGCGCCAGCAGCTTCACAGGCCCCTTAGGCGAAAAACTGTTTTTT.

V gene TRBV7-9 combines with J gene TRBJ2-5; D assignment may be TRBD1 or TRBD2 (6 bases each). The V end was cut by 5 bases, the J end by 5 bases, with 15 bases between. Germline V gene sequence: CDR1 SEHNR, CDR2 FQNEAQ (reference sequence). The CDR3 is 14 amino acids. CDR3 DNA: TGTGCCAGCAGCATAGGGGGGCGGTCGGAGACCCAGTACTTC. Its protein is CASSIGGRSETQYF. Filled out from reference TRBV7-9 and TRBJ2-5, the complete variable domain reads DTGVSQNPRHKITKRGQNVTFRCDPISEHNRLYWYRQTLGQGPEFLTYFQNEAQLEKSRLLSDRFSAERPKGSFSTLEIQRTEQGDSAMYLCASSIGGRSETQYFGPGTRLLVL.

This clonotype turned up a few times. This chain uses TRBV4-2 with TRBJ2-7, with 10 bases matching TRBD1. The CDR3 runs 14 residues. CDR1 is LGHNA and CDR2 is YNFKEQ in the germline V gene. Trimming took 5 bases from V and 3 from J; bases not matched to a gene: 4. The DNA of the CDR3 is TGTGCCAGCAGCACACGGACAGGGGGCTACGAGCAGTACTTC. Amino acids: CASSTRTGGYEQYF.

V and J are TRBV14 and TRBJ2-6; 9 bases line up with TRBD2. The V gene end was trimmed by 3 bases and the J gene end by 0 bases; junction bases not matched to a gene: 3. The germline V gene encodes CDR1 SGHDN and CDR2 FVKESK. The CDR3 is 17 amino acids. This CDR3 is CASSHRGRASGANVLTF. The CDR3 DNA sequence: TGTGCCAGCAGCCATCGCGGGAGGGCCTCTGGGGCCAACGTCCTGACTTTC.

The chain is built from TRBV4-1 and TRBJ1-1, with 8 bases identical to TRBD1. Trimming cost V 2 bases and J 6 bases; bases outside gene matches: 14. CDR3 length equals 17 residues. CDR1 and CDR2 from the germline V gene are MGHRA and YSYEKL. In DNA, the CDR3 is TGCGCCAGCAGCCAATACCTAGAGACAGGGGAGGATGCTGAAGCTTTCTTT. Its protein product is CASSQYLETGEDAEAFF.

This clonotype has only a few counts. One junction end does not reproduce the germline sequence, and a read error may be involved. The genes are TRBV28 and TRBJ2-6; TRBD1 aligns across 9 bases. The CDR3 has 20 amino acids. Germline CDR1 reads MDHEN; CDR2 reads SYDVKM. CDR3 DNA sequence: TGTGCCAGCAGTTCGATCTTACCCCGGGACAGGGTGTCTGGGGCCAACGTCCTGGCTTTC. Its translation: CASSSILPRDRVSGANVLAF.

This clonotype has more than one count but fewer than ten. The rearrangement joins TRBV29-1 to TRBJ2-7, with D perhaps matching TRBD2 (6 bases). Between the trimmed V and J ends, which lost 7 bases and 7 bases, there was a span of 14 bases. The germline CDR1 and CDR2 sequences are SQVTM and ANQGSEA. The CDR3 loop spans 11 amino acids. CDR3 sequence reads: CSGLGGNEQYF. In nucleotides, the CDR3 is TGCAGCGGACTCGGAGGGAATGAGCAGTACTTC.

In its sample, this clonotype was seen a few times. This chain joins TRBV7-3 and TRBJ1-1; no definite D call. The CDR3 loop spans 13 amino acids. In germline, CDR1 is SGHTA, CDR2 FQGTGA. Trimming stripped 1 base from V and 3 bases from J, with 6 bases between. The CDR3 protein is CASSLKVHTEAFF. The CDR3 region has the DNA TGTGCCAGCAGCTTAAAGGTCCACACTGAAGCTTTCTTT.

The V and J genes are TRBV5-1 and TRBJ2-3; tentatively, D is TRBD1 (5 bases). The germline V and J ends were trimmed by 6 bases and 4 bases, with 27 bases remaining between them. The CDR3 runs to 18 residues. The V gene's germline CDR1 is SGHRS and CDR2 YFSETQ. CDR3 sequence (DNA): TGCGCCAGCAAGAACGGTTTGGGGCCTACCAGCTCCTCAGATACGCAGTATTTT. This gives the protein CASKNGLGPTSSSDTQYF.

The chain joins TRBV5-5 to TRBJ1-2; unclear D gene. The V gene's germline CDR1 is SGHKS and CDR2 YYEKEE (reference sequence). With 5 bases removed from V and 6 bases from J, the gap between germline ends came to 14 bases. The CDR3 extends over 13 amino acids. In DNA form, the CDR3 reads TGTGCCAGCAGTGGGGATATTGGGGATGGCTACACCTTC. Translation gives CASSGDIGDGYTF.

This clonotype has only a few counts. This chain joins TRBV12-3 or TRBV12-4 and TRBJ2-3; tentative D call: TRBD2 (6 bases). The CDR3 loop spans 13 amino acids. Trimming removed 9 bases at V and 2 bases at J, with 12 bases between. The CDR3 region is CASAGPNTDTQYF. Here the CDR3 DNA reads TGTGCCAGTGCGGGGCCTAACACAGATACGCAGTATTTT.

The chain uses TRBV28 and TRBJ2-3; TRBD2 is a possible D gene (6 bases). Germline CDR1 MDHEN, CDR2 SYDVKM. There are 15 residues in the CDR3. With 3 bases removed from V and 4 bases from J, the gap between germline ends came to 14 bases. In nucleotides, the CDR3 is TGTGCCAGCAGTTTCGCGGGGACCGCAGCAGATACGCAGTATTTT. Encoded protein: CASSFAGTAADTQYF.

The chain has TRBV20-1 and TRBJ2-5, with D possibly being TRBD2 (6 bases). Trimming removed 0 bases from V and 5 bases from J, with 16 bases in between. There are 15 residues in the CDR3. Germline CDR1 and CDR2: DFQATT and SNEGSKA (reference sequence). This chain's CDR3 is CSARDRGVGVETQYF. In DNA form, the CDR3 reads TGCAGTGCTAGAGATCGCGGGGTTGGGGTGGAGACCCAGTACTTC.

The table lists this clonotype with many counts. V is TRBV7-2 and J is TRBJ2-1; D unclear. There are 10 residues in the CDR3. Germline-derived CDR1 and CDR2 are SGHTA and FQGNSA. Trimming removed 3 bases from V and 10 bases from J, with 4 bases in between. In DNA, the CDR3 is TGTGCCAGCAGCTTGGGGGAGCAGTTCTTC. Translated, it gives CASSLGEQFF.

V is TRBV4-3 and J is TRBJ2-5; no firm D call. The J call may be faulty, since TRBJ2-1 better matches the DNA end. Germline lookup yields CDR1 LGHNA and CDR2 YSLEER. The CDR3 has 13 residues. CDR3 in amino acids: CASSHGLHNEQFF. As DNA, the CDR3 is TGCGCCAGCAGCCACGGCCTCCACAATGAGCAGTTCTTC.

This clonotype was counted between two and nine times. The CDR3 protein is CASERQETQYF. CDR3 nucleotides: TGTGCCAGCGAGCGACAAGAGACCCAGTACTTC. The V gene is TRBV2, the J gene TRBJ2-5; D unclear. V was pared by 8 bases and J by 2 bases, with 6 bases between. The CDR3 runs 11 residues. The germline CDR1 and CDR2 sequences are SNHLY and FYNNEI.

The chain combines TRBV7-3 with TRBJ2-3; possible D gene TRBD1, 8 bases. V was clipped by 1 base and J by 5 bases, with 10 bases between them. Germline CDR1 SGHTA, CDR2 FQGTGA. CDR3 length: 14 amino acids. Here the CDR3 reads CASSLNRGGDTQYF. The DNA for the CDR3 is TGTGCCAGCAGCTTAAACAGGGGGGGAGATACGCAGTATTTT.

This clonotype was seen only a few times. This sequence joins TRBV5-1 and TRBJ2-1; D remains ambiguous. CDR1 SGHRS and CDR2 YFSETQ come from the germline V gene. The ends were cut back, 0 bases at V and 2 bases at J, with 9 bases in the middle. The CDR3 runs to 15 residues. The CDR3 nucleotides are TGCGCCAGCAGCTTGGGGCCGGAGACCTACAATGAGCAGTTCTTC. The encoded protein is CASSLGPETYNEQFF.

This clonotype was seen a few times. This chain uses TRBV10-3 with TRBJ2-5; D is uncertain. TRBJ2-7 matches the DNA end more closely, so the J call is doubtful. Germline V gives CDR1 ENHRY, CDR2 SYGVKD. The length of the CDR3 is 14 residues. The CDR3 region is CAISESEPTYEQYF. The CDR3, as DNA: TGTGCCATCAGTGAGTCGGAGCCAACCTACGAGCAGTACTTC.

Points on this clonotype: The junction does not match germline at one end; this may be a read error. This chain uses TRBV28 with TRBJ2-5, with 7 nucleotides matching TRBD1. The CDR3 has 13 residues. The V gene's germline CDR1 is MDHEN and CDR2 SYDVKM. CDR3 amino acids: CASLGTDQETQYF. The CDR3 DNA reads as TGTGCCAGCCTCGGGACAGATCAAGAGACCCAATACTTC. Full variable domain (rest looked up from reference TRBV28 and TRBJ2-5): DVKVTQSSRYLVKRTGEKVFLECVQDMDHENMFWYRQDPGLGLRLIYFSYDVKMKEKGDIPEGYSVSREKKERFSLILESASTNQTSMYLCASLGTDQETQYFGPGTRLLVL.

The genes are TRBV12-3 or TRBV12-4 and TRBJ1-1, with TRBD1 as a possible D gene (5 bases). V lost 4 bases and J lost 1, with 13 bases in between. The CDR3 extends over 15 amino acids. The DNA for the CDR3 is TGTGCCAGCAGTTCTGGGATCGGGGGGAACACTGAAGCTTTCTTT. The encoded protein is CASSSGIGGNTEAFF.

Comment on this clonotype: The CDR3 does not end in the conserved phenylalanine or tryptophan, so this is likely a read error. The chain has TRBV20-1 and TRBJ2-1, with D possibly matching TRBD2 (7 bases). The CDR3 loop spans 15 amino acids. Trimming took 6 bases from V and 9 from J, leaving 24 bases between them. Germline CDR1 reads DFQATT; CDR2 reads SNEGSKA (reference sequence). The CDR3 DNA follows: TGCAGTGCAAGTGCTTGGGTCCTGGGGGGGGCTGAGCAGTTCCTC. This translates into CSASAWVLGGAEQFL.

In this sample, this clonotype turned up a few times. In DNA form, the CDR3 reads TGTGCCAGCACTGACGGGTACGGGTATGGCTACACCTTC. Its protein product is CASTDGYGYGYTF. This chain uses TRBV2 with TRBJ1-2; D not resolved. The CDR3 consists of 13 residues. Germline V gives CDR1 SNHLY, CDR2 FYNNEI. The V end lost 7 bases, the J end lost 5 bases, and 14 bases lay between the germline ends.

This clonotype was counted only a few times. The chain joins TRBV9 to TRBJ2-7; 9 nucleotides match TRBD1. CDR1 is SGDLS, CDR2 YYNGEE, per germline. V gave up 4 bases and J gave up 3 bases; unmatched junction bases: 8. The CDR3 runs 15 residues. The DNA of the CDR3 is TGTGCCAGCAGCAGATCCGGGACAGGGATCTACGAGCAGTACTTC. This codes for CASSRSGTGIYEQYF.